Below, 2 T cell receptor beta chains from the same sample are listed, as sequenced in a study of blood T cell repertoires in COVID-19. This table comes from immunoSEQ multiplex PCR, and its TCRdb copy is limited to in-frame clones, with some not included. The table records approximately 310,000 clones, 87% of them present only once. Source material: peripheral blood. The receptors stem from a man in his fifties or sixties with active or convalescent COVID-19.

The J gene is TRBJ2-5, the V gene TRBV7-8; possibly TRBD2 for D (5 bases). V lost 5 bases and J 5 bases, leaving 12 bases between the germline ends. The CDR3 length is 13 residues. Per germline, CDR1 SGHVS and CDR2 FQNEAQ. CDR3 region: CASSRSGDETQYF. Written as DNA, the CDR3 is TGTGCCAGCAGCAGATCCGGGGATGAGACCCAGTACTTC.

CDR3 loop: CASSRTRDSSYEQYF. The CDR3 region has the DNA TGTGCCAGCAGCAGAACCCGGGACAGCTCCTACGAGCAGTACTTC. The V gene is TRBV11-3, the J gene TRBJ2-7; 7 bases are a match to TRBD1. With V trimmed by 5 bases and J by 0 bases, 7 bases remained unmatched. Germline V lookup: CDR1 SGHNT, CDR2 YENEEA. The CDR3 consists of 15 residues.